These 21 T cell receptor beta chains originate from one sample sequenced in a study of cytomegalovirus exposure and HLA in healthy donors. Use of 60 Vbeta and 13 Jbeta primers characterized the PCR. The table came from immunoSEQ multiplex PCR; TCRdb's copy has only in-frame clones and leaves some out. The repertoire consists of tens of thousands of clones, with about 77% occurring once and the leading ten covering around 2.3%. The sample taken for sequencing was PBMCs. The receptors originated from a male donor in good health and CMV-seropositive.

This rearrangement joins TRBV5-6 to TRBJ1-3; 8 bases are shared with TRBD1. This CDR3 spans 17 amino acids. The germline V gene encodes CDR1 SGHDT and CDR2 YYEEEE. Losses at the gene ends were 2 bases for V and 0 bases for J; bases not matched to a gene: 7. The CDR3 sequence is CASSFRDRRLSGNTIYF. The CDR3 DNA is TGTGCCAGCAGCTTCCGGGACAGGAGACTCTCTGGAAACACCATATATTTT.

This chain joins TRBV29-1 and TRBJ1-2, with 8 bases lining up with TRBD1. This CDR3 comprises 12 residues. Germline V gives CDR1 SQVTM, CDR2 ANQGSEA. V was pared by 7 bases and J by 3 bases, with 4 bases of the junction left unmatched. The CDR3 sequence is CSGRTGYYGYTF. Here the CDR3 DNA reads TGCAGCGGCCGGACAGGGTACTATGGCTACACCTTC.

The gene calls are TRBV7-9 and TRBJ1-6, with 11 bases that match TRBD1. Germline values: CDR1 SEHNR, CDR2 FQNEAQ (reference sequence). V was pared by 6 bases and J by 9 bases, with 7 bases of the junction left unmatched. CDR3 length: 15 amino acids. The CDR3, as DNA: TGTGCCAGCAGATTCGGGACAGGGGGAGGTTCACCCCTCCACTTT. This translates into CASRFGTGGGSPLHF.

The genes are TRBV2 and TRBJ2-3; D is perhaps TRBD2 (7 bases). The CDR3 sequence is 15 residues long. V lost 6 bases and J 0 bases, leaving 13 bases between the germline ends. CDR1 SNHLY and CDR2 FYNNEI come from the germline V gene. The CDR3 protein is CASRRGEGSTDTQYF. CDR3 nucleotide sequence: TGTGCCAGCAGGAGGGGGGAGGGTAGCACAGATACGCAGTATTTT.

The rearrangement links TRBV20-1 to TRBJ2-1; tentatively, D is TRBD2 (6 bases). Germline CDR1 reads DFQATT; CDR2 reads SNEGSKA (reference sequence). The CDR3 sequence is 9 residues long. Trimming left V 3 bases short and J 12 bases short, with 6 bases between. CDR3 sequence: CSAREGQFF. The CDR3 coding sequence is TGCAGTGCTAGGGAGGGGCAGTTCTTC.

The chain joins TRBV5-1 to TRBJ2-5; D unclear. CDR1 SGHRS and CDR2 YFSETQ come from the germline V gene. The V and J ends lost 3 bases and 0 bases respectively, with 3 bases between them. The CDR3 contains 12 residues. CDR3 amino acids: CASSSNQETQYF. The DNA for the CDR3 is TGCGCCAGCAGCTCTAACCAAGAGACCCAGTACTTC.

The V and J genes are TRBV27 and TRBJ2-7; the D gene is possibly TRBD2 (5 bases). CDR1 and CDR2 from the germline V gene are MNHEY and SMNVEV (reference sequence). This CDR3 has 13 amino acids. The V gene lost 5 bases and the J gene lost 3 bases, with 11 bases spanning the gap. DNA of the CDR3: TGTGCCAGCAGTAACGGGATGCACTACGAGCAGTACTTC. The encoded protein is CASSNGMHYEQYF.

This CDR3 is CASSRLAADEQYF. The CDR3, as DNA: TGTGCCAGCAGCCGACTAGCGGCTGACGAGCAGTACTTC. The genes are TRBV14 and TRBJ2-7; 9 nucleotides match TRBD2. Germline trimming cut 4 bases from V and 5 bases from J; bases unmatched to any gene: 3. The CDR3 is made up of 13 amino acids. Germline V gene data show CDR1 as SGHDN and CDR2 as FVKESK.

The chain carries TRBV7-7 and TRBJ2-2; a weak D match, TRBD2 (6 bases). The CDR3 loop spans 17 amino acids. Germline CDR1 and CDR2: SSHAT and FNYEAQ (reference sequence). Trimming stripped 1 base from V and 4 bases from J, with 16 bases between. This CDR3 is CASSLDKTLGGTGELFF. The CDR3 DNA sequence: TGTGCCAGCAGCTTAGACAAGACCCTGGGAGGCACCGGGGAGCTGTTTTTT.

CDR3 DNA: TGTGCCAGCAGGCTTACGGGACTCACCTACGAGCAGTACTTC. It is translated as CASRLTGLTYEQYF. The rearrangement joins TRBV14 to TRBJ2-7, with TRBD2 as a possible D gene (6 bases). The V gene lost 6 bases and the J gene lost 2 bases, with 14 bases spanning the gap. The length of the CDR3 is 14 residues. The V gene's germline CDR1 is SGHDN and CDR2 FVKESK. The full variable domain, rest sourced from reference TRBV14 and TRBJ2-7, is EAGVTQFPSHSVIEKGQTVTLRCDPISGHDNLYWYRRVMGKEIKFLLHFVKESKQDESGMPNNRFLAERTGGTYSTLKVQPAELEDSGVYFCASRLTGLTYEQYFGPGTRLTVT.

CDR3 residues: CASSLTGTGDEQYF. The CDR3 nucleotides read TGTGCCAGCAGCCTCACCGGGACAGGCGACGAGCAGTACTTC. The chain combines TRBV5-8 with TRBJ2-7; the match to TRBD1 covers 8 bases. Germline CDR1 and CDR2: SGHTS and YDEGEE. The CDR3 covers 14 residues. The V and J ends lost 4 bases and 5 bases, in that order; junction bases with no gene match: 8.

The CDR3 DNA sequence: TGCGCCAGCAGCCGGAGTGGAGGCACCTACGAGCAGTACTTC. This gives the protein CASSRSGGTYEQYF. The chain combines TRBV4-3 with TRBJ2-7, with D possibly matching TRBD2 (5 bases). Trimming left V 4 bases short and J 2 bases short, with 12 bases between. CDR1 LGHNA and CDR2 YSLEER come from the germline V gene. The CDR3 covers 14 residues.

The V gene is TRBV4-1, the J gene TRBJ2-2; D perhaps matches TRBD2 (6 bases). V gave up 1 base and J gave up 1 base, with 13 bases separating them. The V gene's germline CDR1 is MGHRA and CDR2 YSYEKL. The CDR3 has 17 amino acids. DNA of the CDR3: TGCGCCAGCAGCCAAGGGGGACTTCCACAGAACACCGGGGAGCTGTTTTTT. Protein sequence: CASSQGGLPQNTGELFF.

V is TRBV7-2 and J is TRBJ2-7; 10 bases line up with TRBD2. The CDR3 is made up of 15 amino acids. Germline CDR1 reads SGHTA; CDR2 reads FQGNSA. V lost 2 bases and J lost 3; bases outside the gene matches: 4. CDR3 residues: CASSLTSGTVYEQYF. The CDR3 coding sequence is TGTGCCAGCAGCTTAACTAGCGGGACCGTCTACGAGCAGTACTTC. Drawing the rest from reference TRBV7-2 and TRBJ2-7, the complete variable domain is GAGVSQSPSNKVTEKGKDVELRCDPISGHTALYWYRQSLGQGLEFLIYFQGNSAPDKSGLPSDRFSAERTGGSVSTLTIQRTQQEDSAVYLCASSLTSGTVYEQYFGPGTRLTVT.

The V gene is TRBV11-2, the J gene TRBJ2-7, with D possibly TRBD2 on 5 matching bases. The V gene lost 1 base and the J gene lost 2 bases, with 9 bases spanning the gap. The CDR3 covers 14 residues. Germline loops: CDR1 SGHAT, CDR2 FQNNGV. CDR3 sequence: CASSLGGSTYEQYF. The CDR3 DNA sequence: TGTGCCAGCAGCTTAGGTGGGAGTACCTACGAGCAGTACTTC.

The chain joins TRBV30 to TRBJ1-2, with D tentatively TRBD1 (6 bases). The V gene lost 4 bases and the J gene lost 4 bases, with 25 bases spanning the gap. The V gene's germline CDR1 is GTSNPN and CDR2 SVGIG (reference sequence). The CDR3 consists of 17 residues. CDR3 sequence reads: CAWTTPGDGGGVYGYTF. CDR3 bases: TGTGCCTGGACTACTCCTGGGGATGGGGGCGGTGTCTATGGCTACACCTTC. Full variable domain (remainder filled in from reference TRBV30 and TRBJ1-2): SQTIHQWPATLVQPVGSPLSLECTVEGTSNPNLYWYRQAAGRGLQLLFYSVGIGQISSEVPQNLSASRPQDRQFILSSKKLLLSDSGFYLCAWTTPGDGGGVYGYTFGSGTRLTVV.

This clone is a singleton in its sample. The chain combines TRBV30 with TRBJ2-6, with D maybe TRBD2 (7 bases). With 8 bases removed from V and 3 bases from J, the gap between germline ends came to 14 bases. CDR3 size: 14 residues. CDR1 is GTSNPN and CDR2 is SVGIG in the germline V gene (reference sequence). CDR3 sequence reads: CAQRGGDGANVLTF. The CDR3 DNA follows: TGTGCCCAGAGAGGGGGGGATGGGGCCAACGTCCTGACTTTC. Looking up the rest from reference TRBV30 and TRBJ2-6 gives the full variable domain: SQTIHQWPATLVQPVGSPLSLECTVEGTSNPNLYWYRQAAGRGLQLLFYSVGIGQISSEVPQNLSASRPQDRQFILSSKKLLLSDSGFYLCAQRGGDGANVLTFGAGSRLTVL.

The chain has TRBV15 and TRBJ2-1; 12 bases line up with TRBD2. The V segment lost 0 bases and the J segment 0 bases; nucleotides outside the gene matches: 3. The CDR3 is 18 residues long. Per germline, CDR1 LNHNV and CDR2 YYDKDF (reference sequence). CDR3 sequence reads: CATSRDPSGRASYNEQFF. The CDR3 DNA follows: TGTGCCACCAGCAGAGATCCTAGCGGGAGGGCCTCCTACAATGAGCAGTTCTTC.

The V call is TRBV28, the J call TRBJ2-7; D not certain. Trimming cost V 5 bases and J 6 bases, with 5 bases left between them. CDR3 length: 10 residues. The germline gives CDR1 MDHEN, CDR2 SYDVKM. The CDR3 reads CASSTSEQYF. CDR3 nucleotides: TGTGCCAGCAGTACTTCCGAGCAGTACTTC.

This clone was seen only a few times. This rearrangement joins TRBV5-1 to TRBJ2-3; no clear D. V was shortened by 4 bases and J by 10 bases, with 10 bases between the two germline ends. This CDR3 has 11 residues. CDR1 SGHRS and CDR2 YFSETQ come from the germline V gene. DNA of the CDR3: TGCGCCAGCAGCCTACCTTTAGCGCAGTATTTT. Translating it yields CASSLPLAQYF.

The chain recombines TRBV6-5 with TRBJ2-7; TRBD2 might be the D (6 bases). Trimming took off 5 bases at V and 4 bases at J, with 12 bases between the two ends. Germline V lookup: CDR1 MNHEY, CDR2 SVGAGI. CDR3 size: 13 residues. This CDR3 is CASSLPGGYEQYF. As DNA, the CDR3 is TGTGCCAGCAGTCTCCCTGGGGGGTACGAGCAGTACTTC.